This TCR beta chain was sequenced for a study of T cell repertoires in cytomegalovirus infection. Study in general: From public TCR beta signatures came an indication of both CMV infection and matching HLA type.

This clonotype was seen repeatedly, ten times or more. Its matching antigen is unknown. This CDR3 contains 14 residues. Germline CDR1 reads MNHNY; CDR2 reads SVGAGI (reference sequence). V was clipped by 5 bases and J by 6 bases, with 16 bases between them. Study-level results: Within the response measured ex vivo, HLA-C-restricted CMV-specific TCR beta clonotypes were dominant.

TCRdb called the reads again in MiXCR, with one record for every CDR3 protein. The table records about a million distinct CDR3 sequences, 30% to 40% of them present only once. This rearrangement joins TRBV6-6 to TRBJ2-5, with D possibly matching TRBD1 (8 bases). The clonotype comes from a human donor in good health (CMV status not recorded). Some clones in this sample may be carry-over from other donors' samples. The starting material was cultured CD8+ T cells from PBMCs, obtained from culture after CMV antigen stimulation. This chain's CDR3 is CASSASGQGKTQYF. CDR3 nucleotide sequence: TGTGCCAGCAGTGCTAGCGGACAGGGAAAGACCCAGTACTTC.